These 12 T cell receptor beta chains came from one sample sequenced in a study of blood T cell repertoires in COVID-19. Assay used: immunoSEQ multiplex PCR; TCRdb lists only in-frame clones, some missing. The profile shows some 340,000 clones, roughly 80% of them singletons. The sequenced material came from PBMCs or T cells enriched from blood (not recorded which). The receptors were gathered from a woman in her forties or fifties who had recovered from COVID-19.

This clone was seen just once. This chain uses TRBV7-2 with TRBJ1-1; D might be TRBD1 (5 bases). The CDR3 contains 14 residues. V gave up 3 bases and J gave up 3 bases, with 11 bases separating them. Germline CDR1 is SGHTA and CDR2 is FQGNSA. The CDR3, as DNA: TGTGCCAGCAGCTTGCTCCCGGGGGACACTGAAGCTTTCTTT. Protein sequence: CASSLLPGDTEAFF.

V gene TRBV4-2 combines with J gene TRBJ2-1; 9 nucleotides agree with TRBD2. The trim removed 0 bases at V and 6 bases at J, leaving 6 bases unmatched. This CDR3 comprises 16 residues. In germline, CDR1 is LGHNA, CDR2 YNFKEQ. The CDR3 DNA sequence: TGTGCCAGCAGCCAAGACACTAGCGGGCCTTTCAATGAGCAGTTCTTC. Amino acid sequence: CASSQDTSGPFNEQFF.

The chain couples TRBV9 to TRBJ2-1, with D possibly matching TRBD2 (6 bases). The V end was cut by 4 bases, the J end by 4 bases, with 15 bases between. Germline CDR1 reads SGDLS; CDR2 reads YYNGEE. CDR3 length: 15 amino acids. The CDR3 loop is CASSTQGLAYNEQFF. CDR3 in DNA: TGTGCCAGCAGCACCCAGGGACTGGCATACAATGAGCAGTTCTTC.

The CDR3 DNA is TGTGCCAGTACTACCATAACAGGACAGGGTCCGGACACTGAAGCTTTCTTT. Protein product: CASTTITGQGPDTEAFF. The chain links TRBV19 to TRBJ1-1, with 8 bases lining up with TRBD1. With 7 bases clipped from V and 3 bases from J, the junction kept 16 bases outside the gene matches. The CDR3 sequence is 17 residues long. Germline V gene sequence: CDR1 LNHDA, CDR2 SQIVND (reference sequence). Full variable domain (rest looked up from reference TRBV19 and TRBJ1-1): DGGITQSPKYLFRKEGQNVTLSCEQNLNHDAMYWYRQDPGQGLRLIYYSQIVNDFQKGDIAEGYSVSREKKESFPLTVTSAQKNPTAFYLCASTTITGQGPDTEAFFGQGTRLTVV.

The CDR3 nucleotides are TGCGCCAGCCTCCCCCCCGCGGGACAGGGGGGTGAAAAACTGTTTTTT. Amino acid sequence: CASLPPAGQGGEKLFF. The V call is TRBV23-1, the J call TRBJ1-4; TRBD1 matches 11 bases. TRBV23-1 is an ORF for which the function is uncertain. V lost 8 bases and J lost 7; bases outside the gene matches: 12. The length of the CDR3 is 16 residues.

The chain links TRBV5-1 to TRBJ1-1, with D unresolved. Germline loops: CDR1 SGHRS, CDR2 YFSETQ. The CDR3 consists of 13 residues. V was shortened by 0 bases and J by 4 bases, with 7 bases between the two germline ends. CDR3 bases: TGCGCCAGCAGCTTGGGGTTCGGCACTGAAGCTTTCTTT. Protein product: CASSLGFGTEAFF.

This clone was counted between two and nine times. The chain carries TRBV20-1 and TRBJ1-4; 10 nucleotides match TRBD1. V trimming: 3 bases; J trimming: 5 bases; junction bases outside the gene matches: 3. The CDR3 totals 14 residues. Germline loops: CDR1 DFQATT, CDR2 SNEGSKA (reference sequence). CDR3: CSASPGQGNEKLFF. The CDR3, as DNA: TGCAGTGCTAGTCCGGGACAGGGGAATGAAAAACTGTTTTTT.

The gene calls are TRBV11-3 and TRBJ2-4; a possible D gene is TRBD2 (6 bases). The length of the CDR3 is 15 residues. Germline CDR1 SGHNT, CDR2 YENEEA. Trimming left V 0 bases short and J 6 bases short, with 12 bases between. CDR3: CASSLDAGFSNIQYF. The CDR3, as DNA: TGTGCCAGCAGCTTAGATGCGGGGTTTTCAAACATTCAGTACTTC.

The chain carries TRBV4-2 and TRBJ1-2; weak D call: TRBD1 (5 bases). In germline, CDR1 is LGHNA, CDR2 YNFKEQ. V lost 1 base to trimming and J lost 4 bases, with 16 bases between them. This CDR3 comprises 16 residues. The CDR3 loop reads CASSQGGNRIIYGYTF. As DNA, the CDR3 is TGTGCCAGCAGCCAAGGAGGAAACAGGATAATCTATGGCTACACCTTC.

The chain carries TRBV27 and TRBJ2-3, with D maybe TRBD2 (5 bases). The CDR3 sequence is 13 residues long. CDR1 and CDR2 from the germline V gene are MNHEY and SMNVEV (reference sequence). Trimming shortened V by 0 bases and J by 8 bases, and 9 bases separated the two germline ends. The DNA of the CDR3 is TGTGCCAGCAGTTTATCCGGGGTCGGTACGCAGTATTTT. Translation: CASSLSGVGTQYF.

The chain has TRBV5-5 and TRBJ2-1, with D hard to call. The V gene's germline CDR1 is SGHKS and CDR2 YYEKEE (reference sequence). V dropped 1 base and J dropped 9 bases, with 8 bases sitting between them. CDR3 length equals 12 residues. This chain's CDR3 is CASSLLIVEQFF. The CDR3, as DNA: TGTGCCAGCAGCTTGTTGATAGTTGAGCAGTTCTTC. Filled out from reference TRBV5-5 and TRBJ2-1, the complete variable domain reads DAGVTQSPTHLIKTRGQQVTLRCSPISGHKSVSWYQQVLGQGPQFIFQYYEKEERGRGNFPDRFSARQFPNYSSELNVNALLLGDSALYLCASSLLIVEQFFGPGTRLTVL.

This clone was seen only a few times. J is TRBJ2-5 and V is TRBV5-6; 7 bases map to TRBD1. V shed 4 bases and J 1 base; nucleotides not matched to a gene: 7. Germline V lookup: CDR1 SGHDT, CDR2 YYEEEE. CDR3 length: 15 residues. The CDR3 loop is CASSAGTETQETQYF. Written as DNA, the CDR3 is TGTGCCAGCAGCGCCGGGACAGAGACCCAAGAGACCCAGTACTTC.